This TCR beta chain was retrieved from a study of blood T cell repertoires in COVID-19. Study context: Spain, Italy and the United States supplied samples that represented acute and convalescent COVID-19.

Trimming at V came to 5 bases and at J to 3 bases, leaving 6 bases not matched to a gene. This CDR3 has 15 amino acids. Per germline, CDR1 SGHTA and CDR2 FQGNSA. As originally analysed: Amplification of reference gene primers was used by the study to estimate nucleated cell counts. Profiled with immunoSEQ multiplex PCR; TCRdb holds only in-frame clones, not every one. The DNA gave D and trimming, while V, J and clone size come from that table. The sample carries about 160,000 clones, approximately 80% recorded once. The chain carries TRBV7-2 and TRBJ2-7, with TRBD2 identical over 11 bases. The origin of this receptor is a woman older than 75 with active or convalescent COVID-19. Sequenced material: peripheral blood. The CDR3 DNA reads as TGTGCCAGCAGCCAACTAGCGGGGGCCATCTACGAGCAGTACTTC. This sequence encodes CASSQLAGAIYEQYF.